These T cell receptor beta chains were read from a single sample in a study of cytomegalovirus exposure and HLA in healthy donors. Libraries were prepared by immunoSEQ multiplex PCR; TCRdb keeps only in-frame clonotypes and omits some of them. Of 150,000 to 200,000 clones in the sample, 75% to 85% are singletons; the top ten hold roughly 1.4%. Sequencing was performed on PBMCs. The receptors here all came from a woman aged 25-40 years in good health and CMV-seropositive. Each CDR3 is given with its conserved first and last residue. The order of the fields is J gene, V gene, CDR3 length, CDR3 protein.

TRBJ1-5	TRBV30	14	CAWSTGTARQPQHF
TRBJ2-7	TRBV28	17	CASSSLGIGTTTYEQYF
TRBJ1-2	TRBV7-6	14	CASSPGLPNYGYTF
TRBJ1-4	TRBV28	14	CASSLTGGDEKLFF
TRBJ2-7	TRBV30	14	CAWSGGTGYYEQYF
TRBJ1-1	TRBV5-4	16	CATREERMTVNTEAFF
TRBJ1-4	TRBV6-6	15	CASSYSRGMSEKLFF
TRBJ1-1	TRBV5-1	14	CASSGGDRGTEAFF
TRBJ2-7	TRBV4-3	14	CASSPAQQGYEQYF
TRBJ1-3	TRBV29-1	13	CSVALTGGNTIYF
TRBJ2-7	TRBV13	16	CASSLVGGEGHNEQYF
TRBJ1-4	TRBV11-2	15	CASSLGQGVHEKLFF
TRBJ1-1	TRBV30	14	CAWSLGGSGTEAFF
TRBJ1-2	TRBV18	14	CASSPKRADYGYTF
TRBJ1-6	TRBV28	14	CASSQATGGSPLHF
TRBJ1-2	TRBV10-3	14	CAISADRQSYGYTF
TRBJ2-2	TRBV6-5	15	CASSYASVVTGELFF
TRBJ1-3	TRBV7-8	15	CASSLQTDSGNTIYF
TRBJ1-1	TRBV30	13	CAWSSQVNTEAFF
TRBJ2-1	TRBV4-1	16	CASSQVYSLSYNEQFF
TRBJ1-5	TRBV6-5	14	CASSLGAGNQPQHF
TRBJ2-1	TRBV11-2	17	CASSPLTSGSGYNEQFF
TRBJ2-5	TRBV6-5	15	CASSPRRGGAETQYF
TRBJ2-5	TRBV11-3	15	CASSLTATGRETQYF
TRBJ2-3	TRBV6-5	15	CASSYEAVSGDTQYF
TRBJ1-4	TRBV4-2	17	CASSQDQIPAGFEKLFF
TRBJ2-2	TRBV7-2	18	CASSLFVARGINTGELFF
TRBJ1-2	TRBV27	14	CASRSGQGGYGYTF
TRBJ2-2	TRBV19	16	CASSIGGTVTTGELFF
TRBJ2-5	TRBV6-5	13	CASTAGGSETQYF
TRBJ1-2	TRBV7-8	16	CASNVLGEGDPRGYTF
TRBJ2-1	TRBV21-1	15	CASSSRDRGNNEQFF
TRBJ1-5	TRBV15	14	CATSRERFNQPQHF
TRBJ2-1	TRBV7-2	15	CASRGTGGSNNEQFF
TRBJ1-2	TRBV5-1	18	CASSFGGLTATPNYGYTF
TRBJ2-1	TRBV28	15	CASSLSTTVNNEQFF
TRBJ1-1	TRBV18	14	CASSPGDSLTEAFF
TRBJ2-6	TRBV7-3	17	CASSLLRDTLGANVLTF
TRBJ2-2	TRBV5-1	16	CASSITGGANTGELFF
TRBJ2-7	TRBV11-2	15	CASSFASGSTYEQYF
TRBJ2-2	TRBV2	13	CASNSGNTGELFF
TRBJ1-1	TRBV30	12	CAWSVANREAFF
TRBJ2-1	TRBV7-3	16	CASSLTQTPSYNEQFF
TRBJ2-2	TRBV21-1	15	CASSKVSGRAGELFF
TRBJ1-3	TRBV30	13	CASDQSSGNTIYF
TRBJ1-5	TRBV30	17	CAPPATGKYYSNQPQHF
TRBJ2-3	TRBV6-5	15	CASTPVGGDGDTQYF
TRBJ2-5	TRBV27	15	CASSFLAGAQETQYF
TRBJ1-2	TRBV5-1	14	CASSMDRGGYGYTF
TRBJ2-7	TRBV19	16	CASSMGRGTGGYEQYF
TRBJ2-7	TRBV28	13	CASDEDRSYEQYF
TRBJ1-3	TRBV4-2	15	CASSQEGQGPNTIYF
TRBJ1-1	TRBV29-1	12	CSVARAGGMAFF